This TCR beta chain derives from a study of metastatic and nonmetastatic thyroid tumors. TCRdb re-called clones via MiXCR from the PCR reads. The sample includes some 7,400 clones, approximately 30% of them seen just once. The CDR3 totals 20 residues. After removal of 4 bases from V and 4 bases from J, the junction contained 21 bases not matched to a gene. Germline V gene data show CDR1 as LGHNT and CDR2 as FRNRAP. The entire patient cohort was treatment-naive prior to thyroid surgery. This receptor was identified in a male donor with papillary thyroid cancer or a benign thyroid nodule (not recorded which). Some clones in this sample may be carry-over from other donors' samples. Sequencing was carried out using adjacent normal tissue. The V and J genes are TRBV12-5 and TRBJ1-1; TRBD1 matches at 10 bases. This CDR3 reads CASGCGGLVETGGVGTEAFF. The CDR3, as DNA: TGTGCTAGTGGTTGTGGGGGCCTGGTTGAGACAGGGGGCGTTGGCACTGAAGCTTTCTTT.